The source of this TCR beta chain is a study of cytomegalovirus exposure and HLA in healthy donors. The study, taken as a whole, reports: Among the CMV-associated chains, three were confirmed in vitro as specific for CMV antigens. Donors belonging to an Asian-associated ancestry cluster reportedly showed fewer N-insertions in productive TCRs than the 666-donor mean, according to what a later analysis found.

Note on this clone: Its target is not known.

This CDR3 is built from 16 residues. Germline CDR1 LNHNV, CDR2 YYDKDF (reference sequence). V lost 1 base and J lost 3, with 15 bases in between. Primers for the PCR totalled 60 Vbeta and 13 Jbeta. Here immunoSEQ multiplex PCR was the method, and the copy in TCRdb shows in-frame clones only, minus some. The sample holds more than 80,000 clones, roughly 82% seen once. Sequencing used PBMCs. The rearrangement joins TRBV15 to TRBJ1-2; the D is unclear. The receptor was isolated from a male donor in good health and CMV-seropositive. The CDR3 reads CATSRGGVGWDYGYTF. In DNA, the CDR3 is TGTGCCACCAGCAGAGGGGGAGTGGGATGGGACTATGGCTACACCTTC. Based on the CDR3 plus reference TRBV15 and TRBJ1-2, the full variable domain is DAMVIQNPRYQVTQFGKPVTLSCSQTLNHNVMYWYQQKSSQAPKLLFHYYDKDFNNEADTPDNFQSRRPNTSFCFLDIRSPGLGDTAMYLCATSRGGVGWDYGYTFGSGTRLTVV.